This T cell receptor beta chain was identified during a study of T cells in Graves' hyperthyroidism and ophthalmopathy. General study points: Blood also held most thyroid clonotypes expanded beyond 0.001.

Diagnoses rested on clinical symptoms, serum thyroxine and TRAb, thyroid ultrasound and orbital computed tomography. TCR beta CDR3 regions were amplified from RNA transcripts. First-round RT-PCR with HTBI primers amplified the TCR CDR3 region. MiXCR, applied by TCRdb to the multiplex PCR reads, yields one record per CDR3 protein. This repertoire shows about half a million distinct CDR3 sequences, about 16% found once; its top ten account for over 25%. This clonotype was seen only a few times. The antigen is undetermined. Sequenced sample: blood. The receptor was isolated from a woman aged 25 to 39 with Graves' ophthalmopathy.

CDR3 nucleotide sequence: TGTGCCAACACACTCTCTGGGGCCAACGTCCTGACTTTC. Its protein product is CANTLSGANVLTF. The chain is built from TRBV28 and TRBJ2-6; D remains ambiguous. Trimming shortened V by 10 bases and J by 0 bases, and 7 bases separated the two germline ends. The germline CDR1 and CDR2 sequences are MDHEN and SYDVKM. The CDR3 totals 13 residues.